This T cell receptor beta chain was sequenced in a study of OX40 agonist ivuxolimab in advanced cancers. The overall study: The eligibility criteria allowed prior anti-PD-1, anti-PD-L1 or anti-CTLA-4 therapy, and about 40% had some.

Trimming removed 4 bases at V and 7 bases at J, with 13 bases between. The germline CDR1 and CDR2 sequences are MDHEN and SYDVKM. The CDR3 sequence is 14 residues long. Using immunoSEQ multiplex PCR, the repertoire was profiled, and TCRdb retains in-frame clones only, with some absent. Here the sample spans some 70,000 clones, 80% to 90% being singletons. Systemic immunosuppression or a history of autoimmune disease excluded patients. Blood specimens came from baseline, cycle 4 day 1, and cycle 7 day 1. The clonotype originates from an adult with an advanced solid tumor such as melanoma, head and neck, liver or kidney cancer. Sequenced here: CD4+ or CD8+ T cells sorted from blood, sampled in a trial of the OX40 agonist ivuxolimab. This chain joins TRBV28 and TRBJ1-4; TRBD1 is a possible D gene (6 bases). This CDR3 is CASSSATGSEKLFF. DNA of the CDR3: TGTGCCAGCAGTTCAGCGACAGGATCTGAAAAACTGTTTTTT.